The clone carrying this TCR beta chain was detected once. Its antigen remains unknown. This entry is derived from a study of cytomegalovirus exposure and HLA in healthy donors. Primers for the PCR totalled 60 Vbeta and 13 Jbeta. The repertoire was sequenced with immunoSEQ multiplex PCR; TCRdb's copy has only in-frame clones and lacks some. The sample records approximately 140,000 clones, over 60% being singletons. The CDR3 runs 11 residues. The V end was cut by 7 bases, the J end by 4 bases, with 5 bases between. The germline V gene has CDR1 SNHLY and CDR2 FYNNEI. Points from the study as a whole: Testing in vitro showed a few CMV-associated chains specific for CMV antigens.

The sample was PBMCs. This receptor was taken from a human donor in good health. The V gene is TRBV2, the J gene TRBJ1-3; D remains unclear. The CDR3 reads CASMGGNTIYF. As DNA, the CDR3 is TGTGCCAGCATGGGCGGAAACACCATATATTTT.